These T cell receptor beta chains were read from a single sample in a study of T-cell memory formation after mild COVID-19. TCRdb recomputed calls from the 5' RACE reads with MiXCR, one row per CDR3 protein. The sample consists of about 100,000 distinct CDR3 sequences, 8.5% to 14% of them appearing once. The source material was PBMCs or a T cell subset sorted from them (not recorded which). The receptors stem from a man between 18 and 29 years old who had mild COVID-19 (a few samples of this study predate the infection). Cell type and time point are not known. Each CDR3 is given with its conserved first and last residue. Fields, in order: V gene, clone size, J gene, CDR3 protein. Size is stated for part of the rows, as once, few or many counts, or as a class when the clone is expanded.

v_call: TRBV12-5; clone_size: few; j_call: TRBJ2-7; cdr3_aa: CASGFYVGRSLSYEQYF
v_call: TRBV20-1; clone_size: NA; j_call: TRBJ2-1; cdr3_aa: CSARPRLAGGGGEQFF
v_call: TRBV6-6; clone_size: NA; j_call: TRBJ1-3; cdr3_aa: CASSYSFTGFAPF
v_call: TRBV7-8; clone_size: NA; j_call: TRBJ2-7; cdr3_aa: CASTSGTYEQYF
v_call: TRBV7-9; clone_size: NA; j_call: TRBJ1-1; cdr3_aa: CASSSDFVPEATEAFF
v_call: TRBV6-5; clone_size: medium-sized; j_call: TRBJ2-5; cdr3_aa: CASSYSGLAGGETQYF
v_call: TRBV15; clone_size: NA; j_call: TRBJ1-5; cdr3_aa: CATSPSLGLNQPQHF
v_call: TRBV7-6; clone_size: many; j_call: TRBJ2-1; cdr3_aa: CASGPDSSSYNEQFF
v_call: TRBV20-1; clone_size: NA; j_call: TRBJ1-5; cdr3_aa: CSAPVGPGQGYQPQHF
v_call: TRBV7-2; clone_size: few; j_call: TRBJ2-3; cdr3_aa: CASSLGGGPTDTQYF
v_call: TRBV7-9; clone_size: NA; j_call: TRBJ2-5; cdr3_aa: CASSLLTGPQETQYF
v_call: TRBV24-1; clone_size: few; j_call: TRBJ2-3; cdr3_aa: CATSTTGGGSTDTQYF
v_call: TRBV29-1; clone_size: NA; j_call: TRBJ1-2; cdr3_aa: CSVEIGNIGGSNYGYTF
v_call: TRBV27; clone_size: NA; j_call: TRBJ2-1; cdr3_aa: CASSLGGGAYNEQFF
v_call: TRBV5-1; clone_size: NA; j_call: TRBJ1-2; cdr3_aa: CASSLGRLNYGYTF
v_call: TRBV7-2; clone_size: NA; j_call: TRBJ2-5; cdr3_aa: CASSLEASGETQYF
v_call: TRBV9; clone_size: few; j_call: TRBJ1-1; cdr3_aa: CASKEVTEAFF
v_call: TRBV4-3; clone_size: few; j_call: TRBJ1-5; cdr3_aa: CASSQSGSHQPQHF
v_call: TRBV6-6; clone_size: few; j_call: TRBJ1-1; cdr3_aa: CASRAGTGRTIFF
v_call: TRBV4-3; clone_size: few; j_call: TRBJ2-1; cdr3_aa: CASSVQGRGNEQFF
v_call: TRBV19; clone_size: once; j_call: TRBJ1-1; cdr3_aa: CASSKGQGLTEAFF
v_call: TRBV6-1; clone_size: NA; j_call: TRBJ2-5; cdr3_aa: CASRGLAGGRWETQYF
v_call: TRBV6-2/TRBV6-3; clone_size: many; j_call: TRBJ2-3; cdr3_aa: CASSPGDTQYF
v_call: TRBV24-1; clone_size: few; j_call: TRBJ2-2; cdr3_aa: CATRAANTGELFF
v_call: TRBV4-2; clone_size: NA; j_call: TRBJ2-3; cdr3_aa: CASSRDAPDTQYF
v_call: TRBV6-5; clone_size: many; j_call: TRBJ2-1; cdr3_aa: CASSAAGPGGNEQFF
v_call: TRBV19; clone_size: NA; j_call: TRBJ1-5; cdr3_aa: CASRGGYQPQHF
v_call: TRBV4-1; clone_size: few; j_call: TRBJ1-1; cdr3_aa: CASEPVRGNTEAFF
v_call: TRBV7-2; clone_size: NA; j_call: TRBJ2-5; cdr3_aa: CASSLVSRASETQYF
v_call: TRBV12-3/TRBV12-4; clone_size: many; j_call: TRBJ2-1; cdr3_aa: CASSLAGDEQFF
v_call: TRBV7-6; clone_size: NA; j_call: TRBJ1-2; cdr3_aa: CASSETGAYGYTF
v_call: TRBV3-1; clone_size: NA; j_call: TRBJ2-5; cdr3_aa: CASSQAQGLAGQETQYF
v_call: TRBV7-2; clone_size: NA; j_call: TRBJ1-1; cdr3_aa: CASSLLIRPLDF
v_call: TRBV5-1; clone_size: many; j_call: TRBJ2-5; cdr3_aa: CASSLAVGETQYF
v_call: TRBV4-1; clone_size: NA; j_call: TRBJ2-5; cdr3_aa: CASSQEGWYQETQYF
v_call: TRBV12-3/TRBV12-4; clone_size: NA; j_call: TRBJ2-5; cdr3_aa: CASSLVGGPETQYF
v_call: TRBV4-3; clone_size: few; j_call: TRBJ2-3; cdr3_aa: CASSQEKDSSTDTQYF
v_call: TRBV7-9; clone_size: NA; j_call: TRBJ2-2; cdr3_aa: CASSPSGTPPNTGELFF
v_call: TRBV12-3/TRBV12-4; clone_size: NA; j_call: TRBJ2-4; cdr3_aa: CASSPGDTITKNIQYF
v_call: TRBV7-2; clone_size: few; j_call: TRBJ2-7; cdr3_aa: CASSSGTGWEQYF
v_call: TRBV7-9; clone_size: many; j_call: TRBJ2-1; cdr3_aa: CASSRAVTPYNEQFF
v_call: TRBV6-2/TRBV6-3; clone_size: NA; j_call: TRBJ2-1; cdr3_aa: CASSYSDRGYNEQFF
v_call: TRBV20-1; clone_size: many; j_call: TRBJ1-4; cdr3_aa: CSAGGREKLFF
v_call: TRBV7-3; clone_size: few; j_call: TRBJ2-3; cdr3_aa: CASSLFGTSGGSSYTDTQYF
v_call: TRBV29-1; clone_size: NA; j_call: TRBJ2-5; cdr3_aa: CSVRGGTTQYF
v_call: TRBV29-1; clone_size: few; j_call: TRBJ2-7; cdr3_aa: CSVVITMPHEQYF
v_call: TRBV4-3; clone_size: NA; j_call: TRBJ2-7; cdr3_aa: CASSQDLQGKTSEQYF
v_call: TRBV24-1; clone_size: NA; j_call: TRBJ2-1; cdr3_aa: CANSDPRTGGLEQFF
v_call: TRBV7-9; clone_size: NA; j_call: TRBJ1-1; cdr3_aa: CASRSTGQTEAFF
v_call: TRBV5-6; clone_size: NA; j_call: TRBJ2-3; cdr3_aa: CASRGAGTRGDTQYF
v_call: TRBV4-3; clone_size: NA; j_call: TRBJ2-7; cdr3_aa: CASSQDHRGRYEQYF
v_call: TRBV4-3; clone_size: NA; j_call: TRBJ1-6; cdr3_aa: CASSRITGFSPLHF
v_call: TRBV20-1; clone_size: few; j_call: TRBJ1-1; cdr3_aa: CSASWDMNTEAFF
v_call: TRBV5-1; clone_size: NA; j_call: TRBJ2-5; cdr3_aa: CASSLGLADQETQYF
v_call: TRBV7-3; clone_size: few; j_call: TRBJ2-3; cdr3_aa: CASSRGLREDTQYF
v_call: TRBV15; clone_size: many; j_call: TRBJ2-5; cdr3_aa: CATSREGTDLETQYF
v_call: TRBV9; clone_size: many; j_call: TRBJ2-3; cdr3_aa: CASSETGADTQYF